Below, 28 T cell receptor beta chains from the same sample are listed, as sequenced in a study of CD8 T cells in Susac syndrome. Reverse transcription used roughly 0.5 to 1 ug RNA and random hexamers. Each CDR3 protein is one row after TCRdb ran MiXCR on the immunoSEQ multiplex PCR reads. The data hold roughly 75,000 distinct CDR3 sequences, with 90% to 95% observed a single time. The sequenced sample consisted of CD4+ T cells from PBMCs. These receptors all come from a human donor with Susac syndrome.

The rearrangement links TRBV20-1 to TRBJ1-2; the D is unclear. CDR1 is DFQATT and CDR2 is SNEGSKA in the germline V gene (reference sequence). V gave up 3 bases and J gave up 0 bases, with 5 bases separating them. The CDR3 is 12 amino acids. CDR3 sequence reads: CSARFPNYGYTF. The DNA of the CDR3 is TGCAGTGCTAGGTTCCCTAACTATGGCTACACCTTC.

The chain links TRBV20-1 to TRBJ2-3; 9 nucleotides align to TRBD2. The germline CDR1 and CDR2 sequences are DFQATT and SNEGSKA (reference sequence). CDR3 length: 16 residues. V lost 0 bases to trimming and J lost 2 bases; unmatched junction nucleotides: 6. The CDR3, as DNA: TGCAGTGCTAGAGATGGAGCGGGGGGACCCACAGATACGCAGTATTTT. Its translation: CSARDGAGGPTDTQYF.

V and J are TRBV7-2 and TRBJ1-6; no clear D gene. The CDR3 has 15 residues. Trimming shortened V by 8 bases and J by 6 bases, and 17 bases separated the two germline ends. The germline CDR1 and CDR2 sequences are SGHTA and FQGNSA. CDR3 loop: CASCLAGSFNSPLHF. CDR3 nucleotide sequence: TGTGCCAGCTGCCTCGCTGGCAGTTTTAATTCACCCCTCCACTTT.

This clonotype has more than one count but fewer than ten. CDR3 coding DNA: TGTGCCAGCAGCTTGGAGGGGGCGCCCCCCTACGAGCAGTACTTC. Encoded protein: CASSLEGAPPYEQYF. This rearrangement joins TRBV5-6 to TRBJ2-7; 7 positions agree with TRBD1. V shed 0 bases, J shed 2 bases, and the junction held 5 bases outside the gene matches. This CDR3 region has 15 residues. CDR1 and CDR2 (germline): SGHDT, YYEEEE.

The chain combines TRBV24-1 with TRBJ1-5, with no clear D. This CDR3 is built from 12 residues. Between the trimmed V and J ends, which lost 5 bases and 4 bases, there was a span of 5 bases. Germline V lookup: CDR1 KGHDR, CDR2 SFDVKD. CDR3 sequence reads: CATSASNQPQHF. The CDR3 DNA follows: TGTGCCACCAGTGCCTCGAATCAGCCCCAGCATTTT.

The rearrangement uses TRBV28 and TRBJ2-6; D gene uncertain. The CDR3 sequence is 16 residues long. Germline V gives CDR1 MDHEN, CDR2 SYDVKM. The V and J ends lost 4 bases and 2 bases respectively, with 12 bases between them. This CDR3 is CASSSTPVAGANVLTF. DNA for the CDR3: TGTGCCAGCAGTTCGACCCCAGTGGCTGGGGCCAACGTCCTGACTTTC. Variable domain in full (rest from reference TRBV28 and TRBJ2-6): DVKVTQSSRYLVKRTGEKVFLECVQDMDHENMFWYRQDPGLGLRLIYFSYDVKMKEKGDIPEGYSVSREKKERFSLILESASTNQTSMYLCASSSTPVAGANVLTFGAGSRLTVL.

The chain recombines TRBV7-3 with TRBJ2-3; D remains ambiguous. Germline values: CDR1 SGHTA, CDR2 FQGTGA. The CDR3 runs to 13 residues. The V and J ends lost 1 base and 5 bases respectively, with 7 bases between them. CDR3 bases: TGTGCCAGCAGCTTAAGCTCGTTAGATACGCAGTATTTT. It translates to CASSLSSLDTQYF. Variable domain in full (rest from reference TRBV7-3 and TRBJ2-3): GAGVSQTPSNKVTEKGKYVELRCDPISGHTALYWYRQSLGQGPEFLIYFQGTGAADDSGLPNDRFFAVRPEGSVSTLKIQRTERGDSAVYLCASSLSSLDTQYFGPGTRLTVL.

The chain is built from TRBV5-4 and TRBJ2-1; D possibly uses TRBD1 or TRBD2 (5 bases each). This CDR3 contains 14 residues. The germline V gene has CDR1 SGHNT and CDR2 YYREEE (reference sequence). Trimming cost V 7 bases and J 4 bases, with 15 bases left between them. In DNA form, the CDR3 reads TGTGCCAGCGCTCGGGGCTATAATTACAATGAGCAGTTCTTC. It specifies CASARGYNYNEQFF.

The chain uses TRBV6-6 and TRBJ2-7; D not resolved. CDR3 size: 13 residues. Germline V gene lookup returns CDR1 MNHNY and CDR2 SVGAGI (reference sequence). The ends were cut back, 2 bases at V and 5 bases at J, with 10 bases in the middle. The chain's CDR3 is CASSYKVPNEQYF. CDR3 in DNA: TGTGCCAGCAGTTACAAAGTTCCGAACGAGCAGTACTTC.

The rearrangement joins TRBV19 to TRBJ1-2; D not resolved. Trimming pared 10 bases from V and 4 bases from J, leaving 13 bases between. The CDR3 loop spans 12 amino acids. Germline V gene sequence: CDR1 LNHDA, CDR2 SQIVND (reference sequence). CDR3 nucleotides: TGTGCCACTCTATCGCGGGGCTATGGCTACACCTTC. This translates into CATLSRGYGYTF.

The chain uses TRBV7-9 and TRBJ2-3; D may match TRBD1 or TRBD2 (5 bases each). Germline V gives CDR1 SEHNR, CDR2 FQNEAQ (reference sequence). The CDR3 totals 17 residues. The V end was cut by 4 bases, the J end by 1 base, with 18 bases between. The CDR3 bases are TGTGCCAGCAGCTACGAAGGATTCGGGGACCGCACAGATACGCAGTATTTT. This gives the protein CASSYEGFGDRTDTQYF.

The CDR3 region has the DNA TGTGCCAGCAGCTTAAGCCTGAACACTGAAGCTTTCTTT. Translation: CASSLSLNTEAFF. J is TRBJ1-1 and V is TRBV7-2, with D unclear. This CDR3 region has 13 residues. Germline V gene sequence: CDR1 SGHTA, CDR2 FQGNSA. With 2 bases removed from V and 0 bases from J, the gap between germline ends came to 4 bases.

The rearrangement joins TRBV6-1 to TRBJ1-2; the match to TRBD1 covers 10 bases. The CDR3 has 16 residues. J gave up 0 bases and V 6 bases, and 7 bases lay outside the gene matches. Germline loops: CDR1 MNHNS, CDR2 SASEGT. CDR3 sequence (DNA): TGTGCCAGCAGGTTGACAGGGGGCGAAACTAACTATGGCTACACCTTC. It is translated as CASRLTGGETNYGYTF.

The chain links TRBV5-1 to TRBJ2-7; no clear D. The V gene's germline CDR1 is SGHRS and CDR2 YFSETQ. The CDR3 covers 14 residues. V was pared by 0 bases and J by 2 bases, with 9 bases between. This CDR3 reads CASSLVGRAYEQYF. CDR3 bases: TGCGCCAGCAGCTTGGTGGGCAGAGCCTACGAGCAGTACTTC.

The chain has TRBV20-1 and TRBJ1-6; D uncertain. Germline assignment: CDR1 DFQATT and CDR2 SNEGSKA (reference sequence). The CDR3 length is 20 residues. Deletions cut 0 bases from V and 2 bases from J, with 23 bases between. CDR3 in DNA: TGCAGTGCTAGAGAGCCAGACACAAGGGTTCTGACTCCCTATAATTCACCCCTCCACTTT. Its protein product is CSAREPDTRVLTPYNSPLHF.

The chain carries TRBV18 and TRBJ2-7; TRBD1 might be the D (5 bases). CDR3 length: 13 residues. In germline, CDR1 is KGHSH, CDR2 LQKENI. V lost 4 bases and J 2 bases, leaving 9 bases between the germline ends. Here the CDR3 reads CASSQTVTYEQYF. CDR3 sequence (DNA): TGTGCCAGCTCACAGACAGTGACCTACGAGCAGTACTTC.

The V and J genes are TRBV4-1 and TRBJ1-4; D remains unclear. Trimming took 4 bases from V and 7 from J, leaving 19 bases between them. Germline loops: CDR1 MGHRA, CDR2 YSYEKL. The CDR3 covers 16 residues. CDR3: CASSPQILRGTEKLFF. CDR3 coding DNA: TGCGCCAGCAGCCCCCAAATACTCAGAGGAACTGAAAAACTGTTTTTT.

The rearrangement uses TRBV28 and TRBJ1-2; D may be TRBD1 (5 bases). V lost 3 bases to trimming and J lost 3 bases, with 11 bases between them. This CDR3 spans 14 amino acids. Germline V lookup: CDR1 MDHEN, CDR2 SYDVKM. The CDR3: CASSFGDRDYGYTF. The CDR3 nucleotides are TGTGCCAGCAGTTTCGGAGACAGAGACTATGGCTACACCTTC.

The chain recombines TRBV7-2 with TRBJ2-2; no definite D call. This CDR3 spans 16 amino acids. Germline CDR1 reads SGHTA; CDR2 reads FQGNSA. Trimming stripped 4 bases from V and 1 base from J, with 13 bases between. In nucleotides, the CDR3 is TGTGCCAGCAGCTCGACAAGCACCCAGAACACCGGGGAGCTGTTTTTT. Protein: CASSSTSTQNTGELFF.

The chain has TRBV29-1 and TRBJ1-2; 7 nucleotides match TRBD1. In germline, CDR1 is SQVTM, CDR2 ANQGSEA. The V gene end was trimmed by 0 bases and the J gene end by 3 bases; junction bases not matched to a gene: 16. The CDR3 is made up of 18 amino acids. The CDR3, as DNA: TGCAGCGTTGAAGATCTGGGGTACCGGACAGGCAGGGACTATGGCTACACCTTC. Its translation is CSVEDLGYRTGRDYGYTF.

The J gene is TRBJ2-3, the V gene TRBV20-1; D is unclear. The V end was cut by 6 bases, the J end by 4 bases, with 14 bases between. The CDR3 is made up of 13 amino acids. CDR1 and CDR2 from the germline V gene are DFQATT and SNEGSKA (reference sequence). CDR3 protein: CSAPRRGSDTQYF. Written as DNA, the CDR3 is TGCAGTGCGCCAAGGCGCGGATCAGATACGCAGTATTTT.

The CDR3 DNA sequence: TGTGCCAGTAGTATGTCGGGGTCCCTCCAGCGCGAGCAGTACTTC. Translating gives CASSMSGSLQREQYF. V usage is TRBV19 and J usage is TRBJ2-7, with D possibly TRBD2 on 5 matching bases. This CDR3 is 15 amino acids long. V lost 3 bases, J lost 6 bases, and 18 bases lay in between. Germline values: CDR1 LNHDA, CDR2 SQIVND (reference sequence). Drawing the rest from reference TRBV19 and TRBJ2-7, the complete variable domain is DGGITQSPKYLFRKEGQNVTLSCEQNLNHDAMYWYRQDPGQGLRLIYYSQIVNDFQKGDIAEGYSVSREKKESFPLTVTSAQKNPTAFYLCASSMSGSLQREQYFGPGTRLTVT.

The rearrangement uses TRBV11-3 and TRBJ2-1, with 8 bases lining up with TRBD1. This CDR3 is built from 16 residues. Trimming at V came to 6 bases and at J to 4 bases, leaving 11 bases not matched to a gene. The germline gives CDR1 SGHNT, CDR2 YENEEA. CDR3 sequence: CASRSGGGQGYNEQFF. CDR3 DNA: TGTGCCAGCAGGTCGGGTGGTGGACAGGGTTACAATGAGCAGTTCTTC.

The rearrangement uses TRBV3-1 and TRBJ2-3; TRBD2 matches 8 bases. Looked up from germline, CDR1 is LGHDT and CDR2 is YNNKEL (reference sequence). J gave up 2 bases and V 4 bases, and 11 bases lay outside the gene matches. The CDR3 has 17 residues. The CDR3 reads CASSPASIAGITDTQYF. The DNA for the CDR3 is TGTGCCAGCAGCCCCGCTTCGATAGCGGGGATCACAGATACGCAGTATTTT.

V usage is TRBV7-6 and J usage is TRBJ1-4; 10 nucleotides agree with TRBD1. Losses at the gene ends were 5 bases for V and 8 bases for J; bases not matched to a gene: 5. CDR1 is SGHVS, CDR2 FNYEAQ, per germline. The CDR3 contains 14 residues. DNA for the CDR3: TGTGCCAGCAGCCCAAGACAGGGGGCGGAAAAACTGTTTTTT. This sequence encodes CASSPRQGAEKLFF. Looking up the rest from reference TRBV7-6 and TRBJ1-4 gives the full variable domain: GAGVSQSPRYKVTKRGQDVALRCDPISGHVSLYWYRQALGQGPEFLTYFNYEAQQDKSGLPNDRFSAERPEGSISTLTIQRTEQRDSAMYRCASSPRQGAEKLFFGSGTQLSVL.

The chain has TRBV28 and TRBJ2-6; D might be TRBD1 (7 bases). Germline V CDR1 and CDR2: MDHEN, SYDVKM. CDR3 length: 17 amino acids. Trimming left V 10 bases short and J 0 bases short, with 19 bases between. CDR3 residues: CATTWRAGGSGANVLTF. The CDR3 coding sequence is TGTGCCACCACGTGGAGGGCAGGGGGCTCTGGGGCCAACGTCCTGACTTTC. The full variable domain, completed using reference TRBV28 and TRBJ2-6, is DVKVTQSSRYLVKRTGEKVFLECVQDMDHENMFWYRQDPGLGLRLIYFSYDVKMKEKGDIPEGYSVSREKKERFSLILESASTNQTSMYLCATTWRAGGSGANVLTFGAGSRLTVL.

This rearrangement joins TRBV9 to TRBJ1-1, with 11 nucleotides matching TRBD1. Germline V gene data show CDR1 as SGDLS and CDR2 as YYNGEE. The CDR3 contains 14 residues. Unmatched junction bases numbered 2, after V lost 3 bases and J lost 4 bases. The CDR3 DNA reads as TGTGCCAGCAGCGGGGACAGGGGGGCCACTGAAGCTTTCTTT. Translating it yields CASSGDRGATEAFF.

The chain is built from TRBV5-1 and TRBJ2-3; D remains unclear. With 3 bases removed from V and 9 bases from J, the gap between germline ends came to 11 bases. Germline loops: CDR1 SGHRS, CDR2 YFSETQ. This CDR3 is built from 12 residues. The CDR3 is CASSYSLETQYF. DNA for the CDR3: TGCGCCAGCAGCTACTCCCTTGAGACGCAGTATTTT.